This T cell receptor (beta chain) was captured by sequencing in a study of spatial heterogeneity in lung cancer. Across the whole study: The average count in raw reads for each unique TCR and UMI combination exceeded eight appearances. Study-level points and caveats: Resection blood, more than follow-up blood, showed ubiquitous expanded tumor TCRs.

TCRdb passed the 5' RACE reads through MiXCR, listing each CDR3 protein once. The sample yields 20,000 to 25,000 distinct CDR3 sequences, about 5.8% seen once. Regarding time point: sample taken at primary tumor resection. Extraction of whole RNA from tumor, nontumor lung or frozen PBMC preceded unsorted sequencing. Only a few counts were recorded for this clonotype. Antigen: not known. V was clipped by 6 bases and J by 4 bases, with 10 bases between them. Germline lookup yields CDR1 MNHEY and CDR2 SMNVEV (reference sequence). The CDR3 is made up of 13 amino acids. The chain employs TRBV27 and TRBJ1-5; D not certain. Sequences were derived from PBMCs, sampled at surgery. This receptor was taken from a male donor with early-stage non-small cell lung cancer. As DNA, the CDR3 is TGTGCCAGCAGCCTCCGTCAGAATCAGCCCCAGCATTTT. Translated: CASSLRQNQPQHF.